Below, one T cell receptor (beta chain) is given with its context. The table lists this clonotype with many counts. Its recognized antigen is unknown. The input lacks base qualities; no much larger clone sits a single base away. Sequenced using an Illumina HiSeq 2500. Quantitative 5'-RACE with molecular barcodes was the method used to prepare the TCR beta libraries. Regarding the original processing steps: Disease-linked TCR variants were identified with a new computational method built on a probabilistic model of VDJ rearrangement. The public reads were reprocessed in TCRdb via fastp at Q25 and MiXCR, keeping in-frame beta chains. For every CDR3 protein sequence, its rows merge into one entry that carries the most common genes and DNA. TCRdb, not the original authors, processed these V and J calls. In all, the sample holds some 140,000 distinct CDR3 sequences, and 5.5% to 7.5% of those were seen once. The top ten clones comprise approximately 13% of the sample.

This sample was taken from a study of CD8 T cells in ankylosing spondylitis (dated by TCRdb to 2016 to 2017). Regarding the study in general: The study set out to find disease-linked TCR variants by profiling T cell receptor beta repertoires in ankylosing spondylitis patients and healthy donors. Peripheral blood was sampled, and synovial fluid was also collected from ankylosing spondylitis patients. The whole study cohort included over a hundred healthy donors and 20 to 30 ankylosing spondylitis patients.

Paper-wide results and their limitations: The disease-linked clones showed a CD8+ phenotype and occurred at relatively low frequencies in peripheral blood. Some motif variants had previously been reported in the synovial fluid and blood of reactive arthritis patients, which suggests shared mechanisms of disease initiation. A TCR beta motif of about 8 highly homologous amino acid variants appeared characteristic of blood from ankylosing spondylitis patients. Significant enrichment of the disease-linked clones was reported in matched synovial fluid samples from ankylosing spondylitis patients.

CDR3 length: 15 amino acids, cysteine to phenylalanine. This entry keeps only the CDR3 DNA: 45 bases, framed from base 1. Per the germline V gene, SNHLY is the CDR1 and FYNNEI is the CDR2. V lost 5 bases and J lost 1 base, and the count of bases not matched to a germline gene is 5. Material for sequencing was blood, either unsorted or a sorted T cell fraction (not recorded which). Here the chain combines TRBV2 and TRBJ2-3; TRBD2 lines up with 8 middle nucleotides. The TCR originated in a female donor with ankylosing spondylitis or in good health (not recorded which). The CDR3 protein: CASSSRAGGTDTQYF. The DNA sequence is TGTGCCAGCAGTAGTCGAGCGGGGGGCACAGATACGCAGTATTTT.